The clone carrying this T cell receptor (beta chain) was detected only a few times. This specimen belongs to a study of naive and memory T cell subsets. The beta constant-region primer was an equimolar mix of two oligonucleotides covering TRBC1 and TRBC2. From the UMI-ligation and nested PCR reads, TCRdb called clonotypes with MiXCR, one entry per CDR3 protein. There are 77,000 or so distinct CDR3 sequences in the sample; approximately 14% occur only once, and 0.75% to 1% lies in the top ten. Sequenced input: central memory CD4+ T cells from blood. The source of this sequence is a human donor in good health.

Here the CDR3 DNA reads TGTGCCAGCAGTTCGACAGCTAACTATGGCTACACCTTC. Its protein product is CASSSTANYGYTF. J is TRBJ1-2 and V is TRBV27; weak D call: TRBD1 (5 bases). The germline V and J ends were trimmed by 4 bases and 0 bases, with 6 bases remaining between them. The CDR3 has 13 residues. Germline V gene sequence: CDR1 MNHEY, CDR2 SMNVEV (reference sequence).